These 15 T cell receptor beta chains share one sample of origin, sequenced in a study of graft-versus-host responses after intestinal transplantation. Data came from immunoSEQ multiplex PCR; TCRdb stores just in-frame clones and leaves some out. The repertoire has about 97,000 clones, roughly 90% of them found once; the top ten carry more than 15%. Here the sequenced sample was PBMCs, taken 450 to 480 days after intestinal transplant. The receptors derive from a human patient who received an intestinal transplant, so some T cells may come from the graft donor.

This clone has just one count. The chain recombines TRBV11-2 with TRBJ2-1, with D possibly being TRBD1 (6 bases). This CDR3 spans 13 amino acids. Trimming took 4 bases from V and 4 from J, leaving 8 bases between them. CDR1 and CDR2 from the germline V gene are SGHAT and FQNNGV. CDR3 DNA: TGTGCCAGCAGCTCGGACAGTTACAATGAGCAGTTCTTC. Encoded protein: CASSSDSYNEQFF. Supplemented by reference TRBV11-2 and TRBJ2-1, the full variable domain reads EAGVAQSPRYKIIEKRQSVAFWCNPISGHATLYWYQQILGQGPKLLIQFQNNGVVDDSQLPKDRFSAERLKGVDSTLKIQPAKLEDSAVYLCASSSDSYNEQFFGPGTRLTVL.

This clone was seen a few times. The chain has TRBV14 and TRBJ2-1; TRBD2 matches 8 bases. The CDR3 spans 16 residues. Per germline, CDR1 SGHDN and CDR2 FVKESK. V shed 4 bases, J shed 4 bases, and the junction held 9 bases outside the gene matches. Here the CDR3 DNA reads TGTGCCAGCAGCCTAGACCTTACGGGGGGGTACAATGAGCAGTTCTTC. It specifies CASSLDLTGGYNEQFF. The full variable domain, its missing parts supplied by reference TRBV14 and TRBJ2-1, is EAGVTQFPSHSVIEKGQTVTLRCDPISGHDNLYWYRRVMGKEIKFLLHFVKESKQDESGMPNNRFLAERTGGTYSTLKVQPAELEDSGVYFCASSLDLTGGYNEQFFGPGTRLTVL.

The chain joins TRBV7-2 to TRBJ2-7, with 7 positions matching TRBD2. Trimming cost V 3 bases and J 3 bases; bases outside gene matches: 8. From germline, CDR1 is SGHTA and CDR2 FQGNSA. This CDR3 region has 15 residues. The CDR3 DNA sequence: TGTGCCAGCAGCTTTAGGCCAGGGAGGGACTACGAGCAGTACTTC. Its protein product is CASSFRPGRDYEQYF.

The DNA of the CDR3 is TGCGCCAGCACCTCCGGGGCCAACACTGAAGCTTTCTTT. Translating gives CASTSGANTEAFF. The genes are TRBV10-1 and TRBJ1-1; the D gene is possibly TRBD1 (5 bases). Trimming took off 7 bases at V and 2 bases at J, with 11 bases between the two ends. The CDR3 totals 13 residues. Germline CDR1 reads WNHNN; CDR2 reads SYGVQD (reference sequence).

The chain has TRBV5-1 and TRBJ1-1; TRBD1 might be the D (6 bases). From germline, CDR1 is SGHRS and CDR2 YFSETQ. The V end lost 0 bases, the J end lost 8 bases, and 20 bases lay between the germline ends. This CDR3 has 16 amino acids. The CDR3, as DNA: TGCGCCAGCAGCTTGGTTCCCGGGACACGGGACCAAGAAGCTTTCTTT. Its translation is CASSLVPGTRDQEAFF.

This chain uses TRBV7-9 with TRBJ1-4, with TRBD1 as a possible D gene (5 bases). V was pared by 2 bases and J by 7 bases, with 11 bases between. Germline V gene data show CDR1 as SEHNR and CDR2 as FQNEAQ (reference sequence). This CDR3 comprises 14 residues. CDR3 sequence (DNA): TGTGCCAGCAGCTTACAGGGTGTAGGTGAAAAACTGTTTTTT. Translated: CASSLQGVGEKLFF.

J is TRBJ2-3 and V is TRBV13; D is unclear. Germline V gives CDR1 PRHDT, CDR2 FYEKMQ (reference sequence). The CDR3 has 13 residues. The V gene lost 1 base and the J gene lost 4 bases, with 6 bases spanning the gap. The CDR3 loop is CASSLVVPDTQYF. The CDR3 DNA sequence: TGTGCCAGCAGCTTAGTGGTCCCAGATACGCAGTATTTT.

This clone was recorded a few times. Distinct nucleotide sequences in the sample also encode this CDR3. This rearrangement joins TRBV2 to TRBJ2-7; 8 bases align to TRBD2. Germline-derived CDR1 and CDR2 are SNHLY and FYNNEI. The junction had 0 bases not matched to a gene; V was cut back by 7 bases and J by 1 base. The CDR3 spans 12 residues. CDR3 DNA: TGTGCCAGCACGGGGGGGTCCTACGAGCAGTACTTC. This gives the protein CASTGGSYEQYF.

The V call is TRBV11-2, the J call TRBJ1-1; D possibly corresponds to TRBD1 (6 bases). CDR1 and CDR2 from the germline V gene are SGHAT and FQNNGV. The CDR3 consists of 14 residues. V was pared by 1 base and J by 0 bases, with 6 bases between. The DNA for the CDR3 is TGTGCCAGCAGCTTAGGGGACATGAACACTGAAGCTTTCTTT. Its protein product is CASSLGDMNTEAFF.

The chain recombines TRBV11-2 with TRBJ2-7; D is perhaps TRBD1 (5 bases). The CDR3 length is 16 residues. Trimming shortened V by 1 base and J by 2 bases, and 15 bases separated the two germline ends. Germline CDR1 and CDR2: SGHAT and FQNNGV. CDR3 amino acids: CASSLGLVDRTYEQYF. The CDR3 coding sequence is TGTGCCAGCAGCTTAGGTCTGGTTGACAGAACCTACGAGCAGTACTTC. The full variable domain, in which reference TRBV11-2 and TRBJ2-7 provide the parts outside the CDR3, is EAGVAQSPRYKIIEKRQSVAFWCNPISGHATLYWYQQILGQGPKLLIQFQNNGVVDDSQLPKDRFSAERLKGVDSTLKIQPAKLEDSAVYLCASSLGLVDRTYEQYFGPGTRLTVT.

The chain employs TRBV7-6 and TRBJ2-1; 12 nucleotides align to TRBD2. The V and J ends lost 2 bases and 0 bases, in that order; junction bases with no gene match: 5. Germline V gene sequence: CDR1 SGHVS, CDR2 FNYEAQ. The CDR3 consists of 18 residues. In nucleotides, the CDR3 is TGTGCCAGCAGCTTATCGGCTAGCGGGGGGGCCTCCTACAATGAGCAGTTCTTC. This sequence encodes CASSLSASGGASYNEQFF.

The chain recombines TRBV19 with TRBJ2-5, with 11 bases matching TRBD2. V shed 3 bases and J 7 bases; nucleotides not matched to a gene: 10. CDR3 length: 16 amino acids. Germline lookup yields CDR1 LNHDA and CDR2 SQIVND (reference sequence). The CDR3 is CASSIWASGGQGTQYF. CDR3 DNA: TGTGCCAGTAGTATTTGGGCTAGCGGGGGGCAGGGGACCCAGTACTTC.

This sequence joins TRBV5-1 and TRBJ2-3; D could derive from TRBD1 or TRBD2 (5 bases each). The length of the CDR3 is 16 residues. Trimming pared 0 bases from V and 4 bases from J, leaving 15 bases between. From germline, CDR1 is SGHRS and CDR2 YFSETQ. The CDR3 protein is CASSLAGAGSADTQYF. CDR3 nucleotide sequence: TGCGCCAGCAGCTTGGCCGGGGCAGGGTCTGCAGATACGCAGTATTTT.

J is TRBJ1-5 and V is TRBV5-1; 8 positions match TRBD1. The CDR3 is made up of 15 amino acids. Unmatched junction bases numbered 4, after V lost 0 bases and J lost 5 bases. Germline loops: CDR1 SGHRS, CDR2 YFSETQ. In nucleotides, the CDR3 is TGCGCCAGCAGCTTGGTTCCAGGGGGCCATCAGCCCCAGCATTTT. This codes for CASSLVPGGHQPQHF.

The rearrangement joins TRBV4-1 to TRBJ2-1, with 7 positions matching TRBD1. This CDR3 spans 17 amino acids. Looked up from germline, CDR1 is MGHRA and CDR2 is YSYEKL. V was clipped by 2 bases and J by 3 bases; unmatched bases: 10. The CDR3 nucleotides read TGCGCCAGCAGCCAATGGGGAAAGGGGGCCCTCTACAATGAGCAGTTCTTC. Protein: CASSQWGKGALYNEQFF.